This TCR beta chain comes out of a study of breast tumors, draining lymph nodes, adjacent tissues. Study-level results: Compared with basal-like, luminal-like tumors shared significantly more repertoire with nontumor tissue.

This clonotype was observed a few times. What it binds is not known. Germline CDR1 reads MRHNA; CDR2 reads SNTAGT. The CDR3 has 11 amino acids. V dropped 5 bases and J dropped 4 bases, with 5 bases sitting between them. MiXCR was run by TCRdb on the multiplex PCR reads, yielding one entry per CDR3 protein. The sample records about 270,000 distinct CDR3 sequences, 30% being singletons. Axillary draining lymph nodes of breast cancer patients supplied the node samples. The sample was axillary lymph node tissue. This sequence was found in a female donor with breast cancer. Some clones in this sample may be carry-over from other donors' samples. The chain carries TRBV6-4 and TRBJ1-2; D gene ambiguous. CDR3 sequence (DNA): TGTGCCAGCAGTCACGGCTATGGCTACACCTTC. As protein: CASSHGYGYTF.